These 31 T cell receptor beta chains came from one sample sequenced in a study of blood T cell repertoires in COVID-19. The protocol was immunoSEQ multiplex PCR, while the TCRdb copy is restricted to in-frame clones and leaves out a portion. In the table there are 200,000 to 300,000 clones, about 85% of which are singletons. Sequencing was done on a sample of peripheral blood. Receptors were obtained from a man aged 55 to 70 with acute or convalescent COVID-19.

This clone was picked up one time. This rearrangement joins TRBV12-3 or TRBV12-4 to TRBJ1-1; D remains unclear. V was cut by 2 bases and J by 1 base, with 5 bases left in between. CDR3 length: 13 residues. CDR3 nucleotide sequence: TGTGCCAGCAGTTTACTAAGGAACACTGAAGCTTTCTTT. Protein sequence: CASSLLRNTEAFF.

The J gene is TRBJ2-7, the V gene TRBV4-2, with 9 bases matching TRBD1. V lost 4 bases, J lost 2 bases, and 9 bases stayed unmatched. CDR1 and CDR2 from the germline V gene are LGHNA and YNFKEQ. The CDR3 spans 16 residues. CDR3 sequence: CASSPGQGDDAYEQYF. Here the CDR3 DNA reads TGTGCCAGCAGCCCGGGACAGGGCGACGATGCCTACGAGCAGTACTTC.

This rearrangement joins TRBV28 to TRBJ2-7; D is uncertain. This CDR3 region has 14 residues. Germline V gene lookup returns CDR1 MDHEN and CDR2 SYDVKM. Trimming stripped 6 bases from V and 0 bases from J, with 12 bases between. CDR3 sequence reads: CASRPGLLSYEQYF. For the CDR3, the DNA is TGTGCCAGCAGGCCGGGTCTCCTCTCCTACGAGCAGTACTTC.

The CDR3 reads CASSLSAGPAGNTIYF. In DNA, the CDR3 is TGTGCCAGCAGTTTATCGGCAGGCCCTGCTGGAAACACCATATATTTT. The chain recombines TRBV27 with TRBJ1-3; D call uncertain. This CDR3 is built from 16 residues. The V and J ends lost 0 bases and 2 bases respectively, with 11 bases between them. Germline values: CDR1 MNHEY, CDR2 SMNVEV (reference sequence).

The CDR3 here is CASSVAPRGSEAFF. CDR3 DNA: TGTGCCAGCAGCGTAGCTCCCAGGGGCTCTGAAGCTTTCTTT. V usage is TRBV9 and J usage is TRBJ1-1; perhaps TRBD1 as D (6 bases). This CDR3 spans 14 amino acids. Looked up from germline, CDR1 is SGDLS and CDR2 is YYNGEE. Trimming pared 0 bases from V and 6 bases from J, leaving 12 bases between.

This clone was seen a handful of times. The chain employs TRBV18 and TRBJ1-2, with 7 bases fitting TRBD1. Trimming cost V 6 bases and J 6 bases; bases outside gene matches: 16. CDR1 KGHSH and CDR2 LQKENI come from the germline V gene. The CDR3 has 16 residues. The CDR3 nucleotides read TGTGCCAGCTCTGCTGTTGTAGTCAGGGGGTTCGATGGCTACACCTTC. It encodes CASSAVVVRGFDGYTF.

V and J are TRBV18 and TRBJ2-5; tentative D call: TRBD1 (6 bases). The CDR3 consists of 14 residues. V shed 1 base and J shed 0 bases, with 6 bases lying between them. CDR1 is KGHSH, CDR2 LQKENI, per germline. CDR3 sequence (DNA): TGTGCCAGCTCACCACGACAGGACCAAGAGACCCAGTACTTC. Its protein is CASSPRQDQETQYF.

This chain uses TRBV28 with TRBJ2-7; the D gene is possibly TRBD2 (5 bases). From germline, CDR1 is MDHEN and CDR2 SYDVKM. This CDR3 contains 16 residues. V shed 5 bases and J shed 0 bases, with 17 bases lying between them. The CDR3 DNA is TGTGCCAGCAGTCAGCCCCGACTATCCAGCTCCTACGAGCAGTACTTC. Translation gives CASSQPRLSSSYEQYF.

About this clone: The same CDR3 is also encoded by other DNA sequences in this sample. This chain uses TRBV28 with TRBJ2-7, with 7 bases aligning to TRBD1. Germline CDR1 MDHEN, CDR2 SYDVKM. J lost 1 base, V lost 6 bases, and 3 bases had no gene match. The CDR3 is made up of 13 amino acids. The CDR3 loop reads CASSPGQSYEQYF. The CDR3 DNA reads as TGTGCCAGCAGCCCGGGACAGTCCTACGAGCAGTACTTC.

With respect to this clone: This sample also contains other DNA sequences that code for the same CDR3. The chain couples TRBV18 to TRBJ2-6; a weak D match, TRBD2 (5 bases). The CDR3 runs to 15 residues. CDR1 and CDR2 (germline): KGHSH, LQKENI. The V end was cut by 3 bases, the J end by 4 bases, with 10 bases between. CDR3 nucleotide sequence: TGTGCCAGCTCACCTCCGGGGTCCGGGGCCAACGTCCTGACTTTC. This sequence encodes CASSPPGSGANVLTF.

CDR3 nucleotides: TGTGCCAGCAGGCGGGGCGCCAACACTGAAGCTTTCTTT. It yields the protein CASRRGANTEAFF. The rearrangement uses TRBV7-9 and TRBJ1-1; possibly TRBD1 for D (5 bases). Germline V gene sequence: CDR1 SEHNR, CDR2 FQNEAQ (reference sequence). This CDR3 has 13 amino acids. With 6 bases removed from V and 2 bases from J, the gap between germline ends came to 10 bases.

For the CDR3, the DNA is TGTGCCAGCAGCCGCGGCAGGGGAGATGGCTACACCTTC. Translated, it gives CASSRGRGDGYTF. The gene calls are TRBV3-1 (or the pseudogene TRBV3-2) and TRBJ1-2; perhaps TRBD1 as D (6 bases). CDR1 and CDR2 from the germline V gene are LGHDT and YNNKEL (reference sequence). Trimming removed 4 bases at V and 6 bases at J, with 12 bases between. The CDR3 totals 13 residues.

The V gene is TRBV14, the J gene TRBJ2-5; TRBD1 matches 10 bases. The CDR3 spans 15 residues. Germline CDR1 SGHDN, CDR2 FVKESK. Trimming took 4 bases from V and 1 from J; bases not matched to a gene: 3. The CDR3 DNA follows: TGTGCCAGCAGCCTCAGACAGGGGGCCCAAGAGACCCAGTACTTC. Translating it yields CASSLRQGAQETQYF.

The count of this clone is one. This chain connects TRBV30 to TRBJ1-5; maybe TRBD1 (6 bases). The CDR3 loop spans 15 amino acids. V was clipped by 4 bases and J by 5 bases, with 18 bases between them. The V gene's germline CDR1 is GTSNPN and CDR2 SVGIG (reference sequence). DNA of the CDR3: TGTGCCTGGACCTCCCCGGGGAGGGGGGATCAGCCCCAGCATTTT. This translates into CAWTSPGRGDQPQHF.

V usage is TRBV9 and J usage is TRBJ2-7, with D perhaps TRBD1 (6 bases). Per germline, CDR1 SGDLS and CDR2 YYNGEE. The CDR3 has 16 residues. Between the trimmed V and J ends, which lost 4 bases and 6 bases, there was a span of 23 bases. The CDR3 protein is CASSPMIGTTDGEQYF. The CDR3 DNA follows: TGTGCCAGCAGCCCGATGATCGGGACAACCGACGGCGAGCAGTACTTC. The whole variable domain, remainder taken from reference TRBV9 and TRBJ2-7, is DSGVTQTPKHLITATGQRVTLRCSPRSGDLSVYWYQQSLDQGLQFLIQYYNGEERAKGNILERFSAQQFPDLHSELNLSSLELGDSALYFCASSPMIGTTDGEQYFGPGTRLTVT.

V gene TRBV21-1 combines with J gene TRBJ2-1; the table's D gene call, TRBD1, was not cross checked with the DNA. TRBV21-1 has pseudogene status. This CDR3 has 17 amino acids. The CDR3 DNA sequence: TGTGCCAGCAGCAAAGGCAGGACAGGGACGTCCTACAATGAGCAGTTCTTC. Translated: CASSKGRTGTSYNEQFF.

The chain uses TRBV18 and TRBJ2-7, with a tentative D call TRBD1 (5 bases). Germline V lookup: CDR1 KGHSH, CDR2 LQKENI. The V and J ends lost 4 bases and 0 bases respectively, with 13 bases between them. The CDR3 extends over 15 amino acids. CDR3 sequence reads: CASSQETVASYEQYF. The CDR3 nucleotides read TGTGCCAGCTCACAGGAGACAGTCGCCTCCTACGAGCAGTACTTC. The whole variable domain, filled in from reference TRBV18 and TRBJ2-7, reads NAGVMQNPRHLVRRRGQEARLRCSPMKGHSHVYWYRQLPEEGLKFMVYLQKENIIDESGMPKERFSAEFPKEGPSILRIQQVVRGDSAAYFCASSQETVASYEQYFGPGTRLTVT.

J is TRBJ1-6 and V is TRBV5-1, with 9 bases fitting TRBD1. Looked up from germline, CDR1 is SGHRS and CDR2 is YFSETQ. Trimming at V came to 3 bases and at J to 8 bases, leaving 9 bases not matched to a gene. CDR3 length: 16 residues. CDR3 protein: CASSSGQGGSHSPLHF. In DNA, the CDR3 is TGCGCCAGCAGCTCGGGACAGGGAGGGTCCCATTCACCCCTCCACTTT.

This clone was detected once. The V gene is TRBV7-9, the J gene TRBJ2-7, with 8 positions matching TRBD2. V shed 1 base, J shed 3 bases, and the junction held 5 bases outside the gene matches. The germline V gene has CDR1 SEHNR and CDR2 FQNEAQ (reference sequence). This CDR3 is 15 amino acids long. This CDR3 is CASSLGVSGSYEQYF. CDR3 DNA: TGTGCCAGCAGCTTAGGGGTGAGCGGGAGCTACGAGCAGTACTTC.

The V and J genes are TRBV5-1 and TRBJ1-2, with D possibly TRBD1 on 5 matching bases. Germline V gene sequence: CDR1 SGHRS, CDR2 YFSETQ. V gave up 1 base and J gave up 2 bases, with 12 bases separating them. This CDR3 is built from 15 residues. The CDR3 loop reads CASSLPWGGNYGYTF. The CDR3 DNA reads TGCGCCAGCAGCTTGCCCTGGGGGGGAAACTATGGCTACACCTTC.

The chain is built from TRBV2 and TRBJ2-3, with D unresolved. Per the germline V gene, CDR1 is SNHLY and CDR2 is FYNNEI. V shed 6 bases and J shed 4 bases, with 8 bases lying between them. CDR3 length: 12 residues. In nucleotides, the CDR3 is TGTGCCAGCAGGCTAGAGGCAGATACGCAGTATTTT. It encodes CASRLEADTQYF.

J is TRBJ1-1 and V is TRBV19; TRBD1 matches 9 bases. The CDR3 totals 17 residues. The V gene end was trimmed by 2 bases and the J gene end by 2 bases; junction bases not matched to a gene: 9. Germline V lookup: CDR1 LNHDA, CDR2 SQIVND (reference sequence). In DNA, the CDR3 is TGTGCCAGTAGTATATCTGGACAGGGGAGACGAAACACTGAAGCTTTCTTT. Encoded protein: CASSISGQGRRNTEAFF.

The CDR3 DNA follows: TGTGCCAGCAGCAAACAGGGAAGGGTCGCTGAAAAACTGTTTTTT. The encoded protein is CASSKQGRVAEKLFF. The chain employs TRBV7-9 and TRBJ1-4, with TRBD1 as a possible D gene (6 bases). The germline V gene has CDR1 SEHNR and CDR2 FQNEAQ (reference sequence). The CDR3 has 15 residues. V was shortened by 5 bases and J by 7 bases, with 17 bases between the two germline ends.

This clone was recorded only once. This chain uses TRBV5-8 with TRBJ2-4; 7 positions match TRBD2. Germline assignment: CDR1 SGHTS and CDR2 YDEGEE. V gave up 3 bases and J gave up 2 bases; unmatched junction bases: 2. The CDR3 has 14 amino acids. The CDR3: CASSYGGTKNIQYF. The CDR3 DNA reads as TGTGCCAGCAGCTACGGGGGGACCAAAAACATTCAGTACTTC. Full variable domain (rest looked up from reference TRBV5-8 and TRBJ2-4): EAGVTQSPTHLIKTRGQQATLRCSPISGHTSVYWYQQALGLGLQFLLWYDEGEERNRGNFPPRFSGRQFPNYSSELNVNALELEDSALYLCASSYGGTKNIQYFGAGTRLSVL.

Notes on this clone: The junction departs from germline at one end; a sequencing error may be responsible. The rearrangement uses TRBV24-1 and TRBJ2-7, with 8 nucleotides matching TRBD2. Germline V gene data show CDR1 as KGHDR and CDR2 as SFDVKD. There are 17 residues in the CDR3. CDR3 in DNA: TGTGCCACCAGTGATTTGGTGCTAGCGGGTTTCTCCTACGAGCAGTGCTTC. Its protein product is CATSDLVLAGFSYEQCF.

The chain recombines TRBV11-2 with TRBJ2-3; possibly TRBD1 for D (5 bases). V shed 0 bases and J shed 9 bases, with 22 bases lying between them. The CDR3 sequence is 17 residues long. CDR1 SGHAT and CDR2 FQNNGV come from the germline V gene. The CDR3 sequence is CASSLDRAGIAPGTQYF. The CDR3 region has the DNA TGTGCCAGCAGCTTAGATCGGGCAGGAATTGCCCCAGGGACGCAGTATTTT.

V usage is TRBV9 and J usage is TRBJ2-6; D is perhaps TRBD1 (6 bases). CDR1 is SGDLS, CDR2 YYNGEE, per germline. V lost 3 bases and J 2 bases, leaving 12 bases between the germline ends. This CDR3 is built from 16 residues. The chain's CDR3 is CASSGLNRAGANVLTF. DNA of the CDR3: TGTGCCAGCAGCGGACTTAACAGGGCTGGGGCCAACGTCCTGACTTTC. Based on the CDR3 plus reference TRBV9 and TRBJ2-6, the full variable domain is DSGVTQTPKHLITATGQRVTLRCSPRSGDLSVYWYQQSLDQGLQFLIQYYNGEERAKGNILERFSAQQFPDLHSELNLSSLELGDSALYFCASSGLNRAGANVLTFGAGSRLTVL.

This clone appeared a single time. V and J are TRBV28 and TRBJ2-1; D is ambiguous. Germline V gives CDR1 MDHEN, CDR2 SYDVKM. Between the trimmed V and J ends, which lost 6 bases and 0 bases, there was a span of 12 bases. The CDR3 has 15 amino acids. The CDR3 region is CASSTFSSSYNEQFF. For the CDR3, the DNA is TGTGCCAGCAGCACTTTCTCGAGCTCCTACAATGAGCAGTTCTTC.

This rearrangement joins TRBV5-1 to TRBJ2-1; 9 nucleotides align to TRBD1. The CDR3 length is 15 residues. Germline V lookup: CDR1 SGHRS, CDR2 YFSETQ. The V segment lost 3 bases and the J segment 9 bases; nucleotides outside the gene matches: 10. The CDR3 DNA reads TGCGCCAGCAGCTCGGGGGGACAGGGAATCGGTGAGCAGTTCTTC. Protein sequence: CASSSGGQGIGEQFF. Together with reference TRBV5-1 and TRBJ2-1, the CDR3 gives the full variable domain: KAGVTQTPRYLIKTRGQQVTLSCSPISGHRSVSWYQQTPGQGLQFLFEYFSETQRNKGNFPGRFSGRQFSNSRSEMNVSTLELGDSALYLCASSSGGQGIGEQFFGPGTRLTVL.

This chain uses TRBV3-1 (or the pseudogene TRBV3-2) with TRBJ2-1; D perhaps matches TRBD2 (6 bases). Germline values: CDR1 LGHDT, CDR2 YNNKEL (reference sequence). The germline V and J ends were trimmed by 2 bases and 6 bases, with 14 bases remaining between them. CDR3 length equals 15 residues. The CDR3 reads CASSQFTRESNEQFF. The CDR3 DNA is TGTGCCAGCAGCCAATTTACCCGGGAGAGCAATGAGCAGTTCTTC.

This rearrangement joins TRBV7-9 to TRBJ1-1; no clear D gene. The V gene's germline CDR1 is SEHNR and CDR2 FQNEAQ (reference sequence). Trimming removed 5 bases at V and 3 bases at J, with 10 bases between. This CDR3 is 13 amino acids long. The CDR3 reads CASSLNTYTEAFF. CDR3 bases: TGTGCCAGCAGCCTTAACACGTACACTGAAGCTTTCTTT.